The clone carrying this TCR beta chain was observed a few times. TCRdb processed the RT-PCR reads anew with MiXCR; each CDR3 protein has one entry. The table records 650,000 to 800,000 distinct CDR3 sequences, more than 13% of them present only once. Specimen: memory CD4+ T cells from blood. The receptor comes from a female donor in good health, serving as a healthy control.

The DNA of the CDR3 is TGTGCCAGCAGTTTCTTTACTAGCGTCGAGCAGTACTTC. As protein: CASSFFTSVEQYF. The V gene is TRBV6-2 or TRBV6-3, the J gene TRBJ2-7, with 7 bases that match TRBD2. V gave up 4 bases and J gave up 6 bases; unmatched junction bases: 6. The CDR3 contains 13 residues. Germline lookup yields CDR1 MNHEY and CDR2 SVGEGT.